In its sample, the clone carrying this T cell receptor beta chain was seen many times. This CDR3 has 15 amino acids. The V gene's germline CDR1 is SGHVS and CDR2 FQNEAQ. V lost 5 bases to trimming and J lost 1 base; unmatched junction nucleotides: 5. The sample is drawn from a study of T cells in Graves' hyperthyroidism and ophthalmopathy. The wider study: Pretreatment peripheral blood was obtained at initial diagnosis.

Researchers took RNA transcripts and amplified the TCR beta CDR3 regions from them. The HTBI primer set was used in a first-round RT-PCR of the TCR CDR3. TCRdb reprocessed the multiplex PCR reads via MiXCR and lists one record per CDR3 protein. This sample yields about 560,000 distinct CDR3 sequences, of which 16% are seen a single time; 18% belongs to the top ten. Uncontrolled infection, other autoimmune disease, pregnancy or lactation barred patients from enrollment. This rearrangement joins TRBV7-8 to TRBJ2-1; 7 positions agree with TRBD2. Sequencing was performed on blood. The source of this sequence is a woman between 18 and 29 years old with Graves' hyperthyroidism. CDR3 loop: CASSARETSYNEQFF. The CDR3 DNA is TGTGCCAGCAGCGCGCGGGAGACATCCTACAATGAGCAGTTCTTC. Complete variable domain (other parts from reference TRBV7-8 and TRBJ2-1): GAGVSQSPRYKVAKRGQDVALRCDPISGHVSLFWYQQALGQGPEFLTYFQNEAQLDKSGLPSDRFFAERPEGSVSTLKIQRTQQEDSAVYLCASSARETSYNEQFFGPGTRLTVL.